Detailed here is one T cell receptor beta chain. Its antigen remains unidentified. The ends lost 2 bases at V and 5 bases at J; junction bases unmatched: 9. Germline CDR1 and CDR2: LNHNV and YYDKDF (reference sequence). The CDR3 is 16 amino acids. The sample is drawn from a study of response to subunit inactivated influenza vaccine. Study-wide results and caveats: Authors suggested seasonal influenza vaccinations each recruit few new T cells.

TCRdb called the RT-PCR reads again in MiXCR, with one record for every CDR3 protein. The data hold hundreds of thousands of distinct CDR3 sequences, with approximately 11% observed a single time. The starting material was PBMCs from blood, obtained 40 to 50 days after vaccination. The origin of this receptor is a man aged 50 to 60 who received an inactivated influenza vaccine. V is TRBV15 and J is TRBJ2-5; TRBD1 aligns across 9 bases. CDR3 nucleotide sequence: TGTGCCACCAGCAGAAATTTACAGGGGGCAGGGGAGACCCAGTACTTC. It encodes CATSRNLQGAGETQYF.